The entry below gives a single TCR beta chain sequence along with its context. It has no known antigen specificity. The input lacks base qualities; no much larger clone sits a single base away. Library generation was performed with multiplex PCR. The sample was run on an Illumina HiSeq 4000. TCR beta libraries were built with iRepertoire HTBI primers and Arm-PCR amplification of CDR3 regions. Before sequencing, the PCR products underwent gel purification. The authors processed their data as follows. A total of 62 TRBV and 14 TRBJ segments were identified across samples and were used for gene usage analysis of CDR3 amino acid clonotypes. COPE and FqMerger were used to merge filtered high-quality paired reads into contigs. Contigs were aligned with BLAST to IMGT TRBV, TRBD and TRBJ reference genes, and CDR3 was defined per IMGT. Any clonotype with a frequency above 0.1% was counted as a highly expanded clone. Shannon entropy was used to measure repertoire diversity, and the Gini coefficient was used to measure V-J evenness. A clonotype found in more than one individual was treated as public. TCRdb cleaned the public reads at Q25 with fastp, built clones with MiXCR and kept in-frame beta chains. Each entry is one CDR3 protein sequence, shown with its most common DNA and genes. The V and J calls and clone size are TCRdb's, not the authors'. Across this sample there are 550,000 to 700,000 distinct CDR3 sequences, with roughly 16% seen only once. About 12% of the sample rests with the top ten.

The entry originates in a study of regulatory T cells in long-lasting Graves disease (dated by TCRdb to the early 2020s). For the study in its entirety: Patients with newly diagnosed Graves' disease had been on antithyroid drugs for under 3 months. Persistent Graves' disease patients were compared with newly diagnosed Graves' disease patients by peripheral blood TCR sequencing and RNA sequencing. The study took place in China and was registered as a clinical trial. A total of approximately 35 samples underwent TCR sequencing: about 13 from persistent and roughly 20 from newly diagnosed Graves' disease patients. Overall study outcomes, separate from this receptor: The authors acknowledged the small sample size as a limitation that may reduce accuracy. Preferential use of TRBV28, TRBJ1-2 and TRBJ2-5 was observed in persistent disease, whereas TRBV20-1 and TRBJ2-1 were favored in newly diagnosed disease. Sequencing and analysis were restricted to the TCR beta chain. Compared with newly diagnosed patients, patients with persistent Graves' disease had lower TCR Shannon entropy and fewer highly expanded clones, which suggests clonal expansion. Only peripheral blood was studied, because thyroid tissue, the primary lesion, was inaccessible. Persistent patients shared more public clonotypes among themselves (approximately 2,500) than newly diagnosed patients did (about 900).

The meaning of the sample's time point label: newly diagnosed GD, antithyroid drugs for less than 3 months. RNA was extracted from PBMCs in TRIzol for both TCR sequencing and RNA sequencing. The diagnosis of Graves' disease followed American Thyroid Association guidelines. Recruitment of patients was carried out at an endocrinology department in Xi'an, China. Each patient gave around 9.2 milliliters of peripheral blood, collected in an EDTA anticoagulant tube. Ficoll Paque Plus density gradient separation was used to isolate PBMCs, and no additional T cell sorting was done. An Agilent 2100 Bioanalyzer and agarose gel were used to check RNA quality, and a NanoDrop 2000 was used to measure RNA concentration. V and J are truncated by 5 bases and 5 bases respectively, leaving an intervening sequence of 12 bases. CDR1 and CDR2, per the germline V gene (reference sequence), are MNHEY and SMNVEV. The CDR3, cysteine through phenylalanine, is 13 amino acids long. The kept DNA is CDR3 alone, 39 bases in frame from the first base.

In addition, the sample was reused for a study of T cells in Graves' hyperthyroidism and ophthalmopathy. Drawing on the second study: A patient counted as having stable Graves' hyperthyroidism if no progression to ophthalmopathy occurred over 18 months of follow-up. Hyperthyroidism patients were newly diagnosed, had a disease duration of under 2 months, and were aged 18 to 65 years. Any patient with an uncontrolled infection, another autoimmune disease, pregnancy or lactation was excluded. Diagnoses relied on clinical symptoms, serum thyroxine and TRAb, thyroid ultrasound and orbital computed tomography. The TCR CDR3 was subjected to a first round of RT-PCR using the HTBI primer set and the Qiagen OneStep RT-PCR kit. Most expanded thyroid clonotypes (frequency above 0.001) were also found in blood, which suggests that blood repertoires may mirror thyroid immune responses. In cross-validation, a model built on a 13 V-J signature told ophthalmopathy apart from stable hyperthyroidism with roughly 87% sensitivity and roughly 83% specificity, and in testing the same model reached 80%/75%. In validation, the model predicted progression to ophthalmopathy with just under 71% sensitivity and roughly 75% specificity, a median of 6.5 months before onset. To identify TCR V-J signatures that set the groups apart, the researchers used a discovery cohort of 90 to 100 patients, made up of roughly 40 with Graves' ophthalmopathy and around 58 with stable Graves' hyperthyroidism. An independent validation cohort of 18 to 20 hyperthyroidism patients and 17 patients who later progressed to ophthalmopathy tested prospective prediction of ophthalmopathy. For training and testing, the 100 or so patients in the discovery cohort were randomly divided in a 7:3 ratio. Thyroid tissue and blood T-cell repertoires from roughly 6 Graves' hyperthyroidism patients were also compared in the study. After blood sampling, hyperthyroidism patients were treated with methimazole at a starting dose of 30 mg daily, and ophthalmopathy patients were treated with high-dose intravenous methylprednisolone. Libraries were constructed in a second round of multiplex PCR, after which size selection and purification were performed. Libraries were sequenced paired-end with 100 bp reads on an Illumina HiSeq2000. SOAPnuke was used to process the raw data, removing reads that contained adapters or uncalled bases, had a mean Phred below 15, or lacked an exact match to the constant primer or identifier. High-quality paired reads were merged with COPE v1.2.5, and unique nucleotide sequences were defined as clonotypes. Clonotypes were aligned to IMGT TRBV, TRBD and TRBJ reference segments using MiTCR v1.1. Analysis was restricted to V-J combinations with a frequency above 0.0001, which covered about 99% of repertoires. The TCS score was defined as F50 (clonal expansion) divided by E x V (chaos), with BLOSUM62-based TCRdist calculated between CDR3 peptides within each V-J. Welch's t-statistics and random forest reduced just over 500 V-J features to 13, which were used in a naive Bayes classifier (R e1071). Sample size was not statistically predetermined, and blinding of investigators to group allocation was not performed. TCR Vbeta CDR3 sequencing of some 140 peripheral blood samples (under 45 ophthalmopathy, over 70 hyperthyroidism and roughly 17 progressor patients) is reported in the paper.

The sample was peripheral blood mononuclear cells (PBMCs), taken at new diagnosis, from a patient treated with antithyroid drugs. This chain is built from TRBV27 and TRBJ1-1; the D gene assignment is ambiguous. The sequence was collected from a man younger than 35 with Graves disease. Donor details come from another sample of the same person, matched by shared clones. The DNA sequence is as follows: TGTGCCAGCAGTCTCGCCGTTAGGACTGAAGCTTTCTTT. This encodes CASSLAVRTEAFF.